Listed below are T cell receptor beta chains from one sample, sequenced in a study of blood T cells in healthy people across ages. TCRdb processed the 5' RACE reads anew with MiXCR; each CDR3 protein has one entry. Of 1.6 million or so distinct CDR3 sequences in the sample, roughly a third were seen once. The sample comprised blood. The receptors originated from a woman in her twenties or thirties in good health. Each CDR3 is given without its conserved first and last residue. Expanded clones get a size class; other rows say once, few or many, or leave the size out.

j_call: TRBJ1-2; v_call: TRBV29-1; clone_size: few; cdr3_aa: SVDMSGLGIFNYGYT
j_call: TRBJ1-5; v_call: TRBV28; clone_size: -; cdr3_aa: ASRSLGQGADQPQH
j_call: TRBJ1-2; v_call: TRBV13; clone_size: -; cdr3_aa: ASSPGTGANGYT
j_call: TRBJ1-1; v_call: TRBV28; clone_size: -; cdr3_aa: ASSLLGQGLMNTEAF
j_call: TRBJ2-7; v_call: TRBV7-3; clone_size: -; cdr3_aa: ASSLSRDGEQY
j_call: TRBJ2-7; v_call: TRBV7-2; clone_size: few; cdr3_aa: ASSLWAANEQY
j_call: TRBJ2-7; v_call: TRBV3-1; clone_size: -; cdr3_aa: ASSPLAGGGHEQY
j_call: TRBJ1-4; v_call: TRBV7-2; clone_size: -; cdr3_aa: ASSGTGVKPLKKLF
j_call: TRBJ1-5; v_call: TRBV28; clone_size: -; cdr3_aa: ASSFRYSNQPQH
j_call: TRBJ2-3; v_call: TRBV30; clone_size: few; cdr3_aa: AWSVLDTDTQY
j_call: TRBJ2-5; v_call: TRBV9; clone_size: few; cdr3_aa: ASSPGMRGGQETQY
j_call: TRBJ2-3; v_call: TRBV7-2; clone_size: few; cdr3_aa: ASSLAVRGTDTQY
j_call: TRBJ2-1; v_call: TRBV29-1; clone_size: many; cdr3_aa: SVGGGDEQF
j_call: TRBJ2-1; v_call: TRBV4-1; clone_size: -; cdr3_aa: ASSQDRSAGVFDERF
j_call: TRBJ2-4; v_call: TRBV21-1; clone_size: -; cdr3_aa: ASSKRKGEGGRENIQY
j_call: TRBJ2-5; v_call: TRBV20-1; clone_size: -; cdr3_aa: SARAIDRGWGETQY
j_call: TRBJ1-5; v_call: TRBV20-1; clone_size: few; cdr3_aa: SALQGMSNQPQH
j_call: TRBJ2-3; v_call: TRBV7-3; clone_size: -; cdr3_aa: ASSDGTSGSRGSDTQY
j_call: TRBJ2-6; v_call: TRBV5-1; clone_size: few; cdr3_aa: ASSREDRALANVLT
j_call: TRBJ2-6; v_call: TRBV4-1; clone_size: -; cdr3_aa: ASNPQQAGANVLT
j_call: TRBJ1-2; v_call: TRBV13; clone_size: -; cdr3_aa: ASSSDDPLTNYGYT
j_call: TRBJ1-5; v_call: TRBV20-1; clone_size: -; cdr3_aa: SARAESDQPQH
j_call: TRBJ2-3; v_call: TRBV4-2; clone_size: -; cdr3_aa: ASSQLTRGTSGRNTQY
j_call: TRBJ2-6; v_call: TRBV7-9; clone_size: once; cdr3_aa: ASSREIANVLT
j_call: TRBJ2-1; v_call: TRBV4-1; clone_size: -; cdr3_aa: ASSLHLPRGGHNEQF
j_call: TRBJ1-5; v_call: TRBV20-1; clone_size: few; cdr3_aa: SARVDPSNQPQH
j_call: TRBJ2-1; v_call: TRBV7-8; clone_size: -; cdr3_aa: ASSFRWASGRASYNEQF
j_call: TRBJ2-5; v_call: TRBV2; clone_size: -; cdr3_aa: ASRRTANEQY
j_call: TRBJ1-1; v_call: TRBV30; clone_size: few; cdr3_aa: AWSDVNTEAF
j_call: TRBJ1-2; v_call: TRBV20-1; clone_size: few; cdr3_aa: SARQIYGYT
j_call: TRBJ1-2; v_call: TRBV7-9; clone_size: -; cdr3_aa: ASSLEVYYGYT